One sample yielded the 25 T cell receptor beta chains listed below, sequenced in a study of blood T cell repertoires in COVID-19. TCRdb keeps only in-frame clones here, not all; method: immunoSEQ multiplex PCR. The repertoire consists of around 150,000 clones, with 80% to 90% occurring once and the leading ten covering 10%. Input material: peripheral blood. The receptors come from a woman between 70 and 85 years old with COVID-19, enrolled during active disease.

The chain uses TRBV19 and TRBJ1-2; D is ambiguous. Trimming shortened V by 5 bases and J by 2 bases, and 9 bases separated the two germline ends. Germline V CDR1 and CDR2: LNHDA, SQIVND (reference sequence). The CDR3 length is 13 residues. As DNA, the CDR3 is TGTGCCAGTAGTCCTTACGGGAACTATGGCTACACCTTC. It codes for CASSPYGNYGYTF.

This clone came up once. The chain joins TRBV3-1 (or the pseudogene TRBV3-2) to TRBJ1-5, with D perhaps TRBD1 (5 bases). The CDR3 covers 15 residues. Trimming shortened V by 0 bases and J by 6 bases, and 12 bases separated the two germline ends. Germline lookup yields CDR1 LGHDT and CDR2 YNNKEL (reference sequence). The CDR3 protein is CASSQDWGGGQPQHF. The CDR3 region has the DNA TGTGCCAGCAGCCAAGATTGGGGGGGAGGTCAGCCCCAGCATTTT.

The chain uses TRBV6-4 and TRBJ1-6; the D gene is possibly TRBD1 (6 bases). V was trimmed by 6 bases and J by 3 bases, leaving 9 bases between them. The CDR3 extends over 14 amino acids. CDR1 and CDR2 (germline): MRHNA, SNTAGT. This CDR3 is CASSGTFYNSPLHF. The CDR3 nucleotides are TGTGCCAGCAGCGGGACATTCTATAATTCACCCCTCCACTTT.

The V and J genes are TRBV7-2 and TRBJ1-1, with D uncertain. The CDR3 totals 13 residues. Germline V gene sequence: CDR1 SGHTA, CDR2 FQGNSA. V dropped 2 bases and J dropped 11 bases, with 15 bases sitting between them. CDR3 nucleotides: TGTGCCAGCAGCTTAAGTCCTGTCAACTTGGCTTTCTTT. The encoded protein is CASSLSPVNLAFF.

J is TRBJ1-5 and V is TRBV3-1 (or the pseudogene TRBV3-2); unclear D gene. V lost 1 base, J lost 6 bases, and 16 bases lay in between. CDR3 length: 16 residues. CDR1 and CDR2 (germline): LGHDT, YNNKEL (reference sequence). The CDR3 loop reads CASSQGAQSRGQPQHF. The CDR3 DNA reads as TGTGCCAGCAGCCAAGGGGCACAATCTCGGGGTCAGCCCCAGCATTTT.

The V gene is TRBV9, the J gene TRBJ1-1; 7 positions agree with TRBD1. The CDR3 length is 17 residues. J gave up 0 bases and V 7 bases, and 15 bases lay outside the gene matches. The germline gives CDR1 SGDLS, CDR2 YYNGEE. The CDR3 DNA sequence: TGTGCCAGCCAAATCTTCCCGGACAGGTCGATGAACACTGAAGCTTTCTTT. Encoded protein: CASQIFPDRSMNTEAFF.

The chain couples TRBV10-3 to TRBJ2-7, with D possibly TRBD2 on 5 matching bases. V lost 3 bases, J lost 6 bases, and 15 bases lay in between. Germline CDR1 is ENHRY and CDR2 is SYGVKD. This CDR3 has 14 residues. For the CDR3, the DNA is TGTGCCATCAGTGACCCTATTAGAGGGAGCGAGCAGTACTTC. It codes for CAISDPIRGSEQYF.

CDR3 protein: CATSRDRGDNEQYF. The CDR3, as DNA: TGTGCCACCAGCAGGGACAGGGGAGACAACGAGCAGTACTTC. The chain uses TRBV15 and TRBJ2-7; 9 nucleotides line up with TRBD1. The CDR3 is made up of 14 amino acids. Per germline, CDR1 LNHNV and CDR2 YYDKDF (reference sequence). The J segment lost 5 bases and the V segment lost 3 bases, leaving 5 bases of the junction unmatched. The variable domain in full, completed from reference TRBV15 and TRBJ2-7, reads DAMVIQNPRYQVTQFGKPVTLSCSQTLNHNVMYWYQQKSSQAPKLLFHYYDKDFNNEADTPDNFQSRRPNTSFCFLDIRSPGLGDTAMYLCATSRDRGDNEQYFGPGTRLTVT.

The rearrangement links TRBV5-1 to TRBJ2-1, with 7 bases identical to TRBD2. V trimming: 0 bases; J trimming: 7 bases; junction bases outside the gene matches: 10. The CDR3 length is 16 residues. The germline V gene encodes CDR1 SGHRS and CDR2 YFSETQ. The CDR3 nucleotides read TGCGCCAGCAGCTTGGGTGTGGGAGGGGCGGAAAATGAGCAGTTCTTC. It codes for CASSLGVGGAENEQFF.

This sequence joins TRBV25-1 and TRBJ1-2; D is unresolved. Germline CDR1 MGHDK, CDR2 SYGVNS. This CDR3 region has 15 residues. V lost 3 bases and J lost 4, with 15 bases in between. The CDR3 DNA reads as TGTGCCAGCAGTGAGTCGGCTAGTTTGGGCTATGGCTACACCTTC. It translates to CASSESASLGYGYTF.

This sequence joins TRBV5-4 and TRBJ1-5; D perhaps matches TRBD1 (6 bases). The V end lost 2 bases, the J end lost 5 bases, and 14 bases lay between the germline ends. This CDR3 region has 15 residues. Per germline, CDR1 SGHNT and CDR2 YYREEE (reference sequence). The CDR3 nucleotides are TGTGCCAGCAGCTTAGATGGGGGCCGGGATCAGCCCCAGCATTTT. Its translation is CASSLDGGRDQPQHF.

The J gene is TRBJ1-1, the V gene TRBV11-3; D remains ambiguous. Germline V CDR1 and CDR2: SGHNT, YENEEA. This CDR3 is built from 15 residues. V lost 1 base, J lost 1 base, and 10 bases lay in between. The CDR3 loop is CASSLGVKKNTEAFF. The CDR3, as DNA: TGTGCCAGCAGCTTAGGAGTCAAGAAGAACACTGAAGCTTTCTTT. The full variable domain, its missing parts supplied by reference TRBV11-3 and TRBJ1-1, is EAGVVQSPRYKIIEKKQPVAFWCNPISGHNTLYWYLQNLGQGPELLIRYENEEAVDDSQLPKDRFSAERLKGVDSTLKIQPAELGDSAVYLCASSLGVKKNTEAFFGQGTRLTVV.

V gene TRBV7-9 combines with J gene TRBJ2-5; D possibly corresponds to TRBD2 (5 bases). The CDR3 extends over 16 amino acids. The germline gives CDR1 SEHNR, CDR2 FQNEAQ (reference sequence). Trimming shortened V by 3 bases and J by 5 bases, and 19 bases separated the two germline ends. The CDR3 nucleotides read TGTGCCAGCAGCTTGCCGCGGGCCCCTCTTGGGGAGACCCAGTACTTC. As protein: CASSLPRAPLGETQYF.

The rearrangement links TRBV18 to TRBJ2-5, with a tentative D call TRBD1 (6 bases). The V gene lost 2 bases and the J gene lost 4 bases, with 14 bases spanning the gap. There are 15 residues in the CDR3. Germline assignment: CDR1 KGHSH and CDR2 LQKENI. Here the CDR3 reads CASSPRSGAGETQYF. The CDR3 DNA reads TGTGCCAGCTCACCAAGGTCAGGGGCTGGAGAGACCCAGTACTTC. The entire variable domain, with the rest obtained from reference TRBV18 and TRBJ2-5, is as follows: NAGVMQNPRHLVRRRGQEARLRCSPMKGHSHVYWYRQLPEEGLKFMVYLQKENIIDESGMPKERFSAEFPKEGPSILRIQQVVRGDSAAYFCASSPRSGAGETQYFGPGTRLLVL.

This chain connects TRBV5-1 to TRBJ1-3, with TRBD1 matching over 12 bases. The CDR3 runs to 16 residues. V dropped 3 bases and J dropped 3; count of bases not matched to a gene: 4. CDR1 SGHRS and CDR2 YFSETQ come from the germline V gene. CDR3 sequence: CASSSGQGAYGNTIYF. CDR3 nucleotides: TGCGCCAGCAGCTCGGGACAGGGGGCTTATGGAAACACCATATATTTT.

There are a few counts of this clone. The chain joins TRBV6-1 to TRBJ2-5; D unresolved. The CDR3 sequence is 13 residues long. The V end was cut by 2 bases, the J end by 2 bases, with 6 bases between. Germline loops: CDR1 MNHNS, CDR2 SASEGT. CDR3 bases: TGTGCCAGCAGTGAACACATTCAAGAGACCCAGTACTTC. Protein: CASSEHIQETQYF.

Here the CDR3 DNA reads TGTGCCAGCAGTTACTCGGGCCTACAAGAGACCCAGTACTTC. Amino acid sequence: CASSYSGLQETQYF. This rearrangement joins TRBV6-6 to TRBJ2-5; D gene ambiguous. This CDR3 is 14 amino acids long. Germline CDR1 MNHNY, CDR2 SVGAGI (reference sequence). V lost 0 bases to trimming and J lost 2 bases, with 7 bases between them.

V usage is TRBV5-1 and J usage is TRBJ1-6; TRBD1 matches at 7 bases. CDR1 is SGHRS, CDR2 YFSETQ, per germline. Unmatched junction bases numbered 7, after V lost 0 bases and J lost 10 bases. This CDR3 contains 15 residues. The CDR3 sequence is CASSLAAGGGSPLHF. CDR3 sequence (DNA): TGCGCCAGCAGCTTGGCTGCAGGGGGTGGCTCACCCCTCCACTTT.

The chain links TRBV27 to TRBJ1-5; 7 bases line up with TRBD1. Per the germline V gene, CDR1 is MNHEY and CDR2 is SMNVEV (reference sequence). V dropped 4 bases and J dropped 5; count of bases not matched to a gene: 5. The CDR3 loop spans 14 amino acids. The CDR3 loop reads CASSWKGTDQPQHF. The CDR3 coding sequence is TGTGCCAGCAGTTGGAAAGGGACAGATCAGCCCCAGCATTTT.

For the CDR3, the DNA is TGTGCCAGCGGTGAATTCATGCAGGGGCTCTTAACTAATGAAAAACTGTTTTTT. Translated: CASGEFMQGLLTNEKLFF. V usage is TRBV28 and J usage is TRBJ1-4, with D tentatively TRBD1 (6 bases). CDR1 is MDHEN and CDR2 is SYDVKM in the germline V gene. V was cut by 8 bases and J by 1 base, with 23 bases left in between. CDR3 length equals 18 residues.

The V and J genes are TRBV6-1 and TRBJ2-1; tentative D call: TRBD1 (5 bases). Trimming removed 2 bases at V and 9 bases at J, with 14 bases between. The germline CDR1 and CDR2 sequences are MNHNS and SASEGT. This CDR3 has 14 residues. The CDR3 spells CASSERGRDSEQFF. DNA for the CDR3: TGTGCCAGCAGTGAAAGGGGCAGGGATAGTGAGCAGTTCTTC.

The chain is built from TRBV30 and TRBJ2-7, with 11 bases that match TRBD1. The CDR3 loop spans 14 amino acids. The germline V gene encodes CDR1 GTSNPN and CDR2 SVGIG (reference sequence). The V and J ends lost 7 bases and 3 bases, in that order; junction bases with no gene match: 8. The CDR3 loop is CASIRTGGFYEQYF. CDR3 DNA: TGTGCCTCTATCCGGACAGGGGGCTTCTACGAGCAGTACTTC.

The CDR3 bases are TGTGCCAGCAGTGACTGGACTAGCGGGGAGGCAGAGACCCAGTACTTC. As protein: CASSDWTSGEAETQYF. This chain connects TRBV6-4 to TRBJ2-5; 12 nucleotides align to TRBD2. The CDR3 loop spans 16 amino acids. V lost 1 base and J lost 4; bases outside the gene matches: 4. The germline gives CDR1 MRHNA, CDR2 SNTAGT.

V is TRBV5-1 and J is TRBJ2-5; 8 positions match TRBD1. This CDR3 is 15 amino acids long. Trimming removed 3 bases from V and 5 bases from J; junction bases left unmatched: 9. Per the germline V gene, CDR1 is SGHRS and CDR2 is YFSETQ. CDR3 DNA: TGCGCCAGCAGCTCCGGGACAGGCTGGGGGGAGACCCAGTACTTC. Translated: CASSSGTGWGETQYF.

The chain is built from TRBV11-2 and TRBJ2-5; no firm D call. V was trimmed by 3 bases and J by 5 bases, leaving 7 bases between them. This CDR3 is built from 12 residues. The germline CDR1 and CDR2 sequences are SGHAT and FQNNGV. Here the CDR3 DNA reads TGTGCCAGCAGCTTCCCACTCGAGACCCAGTACTTC. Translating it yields CASSFPLETQYF. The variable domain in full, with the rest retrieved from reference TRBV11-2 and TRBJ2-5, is EAGVAQSPRYKIIEKRQSVAFWCNPISGHATLYWYQQILGQGPKLLIQFQNNGVVDDSQLPKDRFSAERLKGVDSTLKIQPAKLEDSAVYLCASSFPLETQYFGPGTRLLVL.